Listed here are 29 T cell receptor beta chains from one sample, sequenced in a study of immune evolution from preneoplasia to lung adenocarcinoma. Libraries were prepared by immunoSEQ multiplex PCR; TCRdb keeps only in-frame clonotypes and omits some of them. This sample has 12,000 to 15,000 clones, with 85% to 90% found just once. Sequencing input: FFPE lung adenocarcinoma in situ tissue. Source of these receptors: a donor older than 65 with lung adenocarcinoma.

J is TRBJ2-5 and V is TRBV28; 7 nucleotides agree with TRBD2. J gave up 5 bases and V 4 bases, and 7 bases lay outside the gene matches. Germline V gene sequence: CDR1 MDHEN, CDR2 SYDVKM. The CDR3 is 14 amino acids. Written as DNA, the CDR3 is TGTGCCAGCAGTTCTTCCGGGGGGTCTGAGACCCAGTACTTC. Protein sequence: CASSSSGGSETQYF.

This clone was seen once. The chain uses TRBV11-2 and TRBJ1-1, with a weak D call TRBD1 (5 bases). V was shortened by 4 bases and J by 1 base, with 16 bases between the two germline ends. The CDR3 has 16 amino acids. From germline, CDR1 is SGHAT and CDR2 FQNNGV. The CDR3 DNA reads as TGTGCCAGCAGCTCACGACGGGGAAGGGGGAACACTGAAGCTTTCTTT. This encodes CASSSRRGRGNTEAFF.

The rearrangement joins TRBV28 to TRBJ2-7; D may be TRBD1 (6 bases). From germline, CDR1 is MDHEN and CDR2 SYDVKM. V was shortened by 4 bases and J by 5 bases, with 12 bases between the two germline ends. The length of the CDR3 is 13 residues. DNA of the CDR3: TGTGCCAGCAGTTACTCCTCAGGGGACGAGCAGTACTTC. It encodes CASSYSSGDEQYF.

The rearrangement links TRBV2 to TRBJ2-1, with a weak D call TRBD2 (6 bases). The CDR3 has 14 residues. V lost 4 bases to trimming and J lost 3 bases, with 10 bases between them. The germline V gene has CDR1 SNHLY and CDR2 FYNNEI. This chain's CDR3 is CASSAGTGYNEQFF. Here the CDR3 DNA reads TGTGCCAGCAGTGCCGGGACTGGCTACAATGAGCAGTTCTTC. Full variable domain (outside the CDR3, taken from reference TRBV2 and TRBJ2-1): EPEVTQTPSHQVTQMGQEVILRCVPISNHLYFYWYRQILGQKVEFLVSFYNNEISEKSEIFDDQFSVERPDGSNFTLKIRSTKLEDSAMYFCASSAGTGYNEQFFGPGTRLTVL.

This clone rates as large (0.1 to 1%). V and J are TRBV16 and TRBJ2-2; tentatively, D is TRBD1 (6 bases). V was cut by 2 bases and J by 6 bases, with 10 bases left in between. This CDR3 comprises 14 residues. CDR1 and CDR2 from the germline V gene are KGHSY and FQNENV. Here the CDR3 reads CASSQLEGAGELFF. As DNA, the CDR3 is TGTGCCAGCAGCCAACTTGAGGGGGCCGGGGAGCTGTTTTTT.

The chain uses TRBV6-6 and TRBJ2-5, with 9 positions matching TRBD1. The CDR3 runs 15 residues. Germline V gene sequence: CDR1 MNHNY, CDR2 SVGAGI (reference sequence). With 8 bases clipped from V and 5 bases from J, the junction kept 12 bases outside the gene matches. For the CDR3, the DNA is TGTGCCAGCGCCAAACAGGGGGCAAGAGTTGAGACCCAGTACTTC. Translated: CASAKQGARVETQYF.

This clone was seen just once. DNA of the CDR3: TGTGCCAGCAGGTACAGGGTTGGACAGCCCCAGCATTTT. Amino acids: CASRYRVGQPQHF. The V call is TRBV6-5, the J call TRBJ1-5, with D possibly TRBD1 on 6 matching bases. The CDR3 runs 13 residues. Germline assignment: CDR1 MNHEY and CDR2 SVGAGI. Trimming stripped 6 bases from V and 7 bases from J, with 13 bases between.

This rearrangement joins TRBV7-2 to TRBJ1-2; no reliable D call. Germline V gene sequence: CDR1 SGHTA, CDR2 FQGNSA. The CDR3 totals 17 residues. V gave up 3 bases and J gave up 8 bases, with 25 bases separating them. CDR3 in amino acids: CASSFMGGSFGPRGYTF. The CDR3 DNA sequence: TGTGCCAGCAGCTTTATGGGCGGAAGTTTTGGGCCTCGGGGCTACACCTTC.

The genes are TRBV6-5 and TRBJ2-2; D is unclear. CDR1 MNHEY and CDR2 SVGAGI come from the germline V gene. V lost 6 bases and J lost 4, with 12 bases in between. The CDR3 covers 14 residues. The DNA for the CDR3 is TGTGCCAGCAGAACCGGTTGGGTCACCGGGGAGCTGTTTTTT. Residues: CASRTGWVTGELFF.

This clone has more than one count but fewer than ten. The rearrangement joins TRBV6-1 to TRBJ1-2; possible D gene TRBD1, 5 bases. Germline values: CDR1 MNHNS, CDR2 SASEGT. V was pared by 6 bases and J by 6 bases, with 11 bases between. The CDR3 covers 12 residues. CDR3 coding DNA: TGTGCCAGCAGGACGTTGGGGGATGGCTACACCTTC. Amino acids: CASRTLGDGYTF.

V is TRBV5-5 and J is TRBJ2-3; 11 nucleotides agree with TRBD2. The CDR3 spans 16 residues. CDR1 is SGHKS and CDR2 is YYEKEE in the germline V gene (reference sequence). The junction had 8 bases not matched to a gene; V was cut back by 4 bases and J by 4 bases. DNA for the CDR3: TGTGCCAGCAGCGTTTTAGCGGGAGGGAAGGCAGATACGCAGTATTTT. Protein sequence: CASSVLAGGKADTQYF.

The genes are TRBV29-1 and TRBJ2-2; 9 positions match TRBD1. In germline, CDR1 is SQVTM, CDR2 ANQGSEA. This CDR3 spans 15 amino acids. V lost 7 bases to trimming and J lost 4 bases; unmatched junction nucleotides: 10. The CDR3 DNA sequence: TGCAGCGCCAAGTCTCCGGGACAGGGCACCGGGGAGCTGTTTTTT. It encodes CSAKSPGQGTGELFF.

The V gene is TRBV6-1, the J gene TRBJ2-2; TRBD2 matches 11 bases. The CDR3 length is 16 residues. In germline, CDR1 is MNHNS, CDR2 SASEGT. V dropped 3 bases and J dropped 3; count of bases not matched to a gene: 3. The chain's CDR3 is CASSDTLAGDTGELFF. The CDR3 bases are TGTGCCAGCAGTGATACACTAGCGGGAGACACCGGGGAGCTGTTTTTT.

This chain uses TRBV28 with TRBJ1-5, with 9 nucleotides matching TRBD1. This CDR3 is 16 amino acids long. Germline loops: CDR1 MDHEN, CDR2 SYDVKM. The V segment lost 5 bases and the J segment 4 bases; nucleotides outside the gene matches: 9. CDR3 loop: CASSRDRVFRNQPQHF. The CDR3 coding sequence is TGTGCCAGCAGTCGGGACAGGGTCTTTCGAAATCAGCCCCAGCATTTT.

V is TRBV18 and J is TRBJ2-2; a weak D match, TRBD1 (5 bases). Germline V CDR1 and CDR2: KGHSH, LQKENI. Trimming shortened V by 3 bases and J by 4 bases, and 12 bases separated the two germline ends. The CDR3 spans 15 residues. Written as DNA, the CDR3 is TGTGCCAGCTCACCCGACAGTACCCTCACCGGGGAGCTGTTTTTT. Its protein product is CASSPDSTLTGELFF.

The rearrangement uses TRBV18 and TRBJ2-2; 8 bases line up with TRBD2. With 4 bases clipped from V and 0 bases from J, the junction kept 10 bases outside the gene matches. CDR1 and CDR2 (germline): KGHSH, LQKENI. This CDR3 has 18 residues. Written as DNA, the CDR3 is TGTGCCAGCTCACGGAATCCGGGACTAGGAACGAACACCGGGGAGCTGTTTTTT. As protein: CASSRNPGLGTNTGELFF.

The chain is built from TRBV21-1 and TRBJ2-7; the table's D call, TRBD2, has no DNA check behind it. TRBV21-1 is annotated as a pseudogene. CDR3 length equals 19 residues. The CDR3 DNA reads TGTGCCAGCAGCAAAGGGGAGGTGGTATCGGCAGGGAATCGCTACGAGCAGTACTTC. Amino acid sequence: CASSKGEVVSAGNRYEQYF.

The genes are TRBV11-2 and TRBJ1-1; D gene ambiguous. Trimming removed 1 base at V and 0 bases at J, with 9 bases between. The germline V gene has CDR1 SGHAT and CDR2 FQNNGV. This CDR3 contains 15 residues. The CDR3 sequence: CASSLALTMNTEAFF. The CDR3 DNA reads as TGTGCCAGCAGCTTAGCTCTGACCATGAACACTGAAGCTTTCTTT.

The V and J genes are TRBV10-3 and TRBJ2-3, with TRBD1 as a possible D gene (6 bases). CDR3 length: 14 residues. V gave up 4 bases and J gave up 4 bases, with 12 bases separating them. In germline, CDR1 is ENHRY, CDR2 SYGVKD. The DNA for the CDR3 is TGTGCCATCAGTGGTGGCAGGGGTTCAGATACGCAGTATTTT. Translating it yields CAISGGRGSDTQYF.

The CDR3 sequence: CASTGGRGETQYF. The CDR3 DNA follows: TGTGCCAGCACAGGCGGGAGGGGAGAGACCCAGTACTTC. The chain employs TRBV27 and TRBJ2-5; 9 bases line up with TRBD2. Germline V gene data show CDR1 as MNHEY and CDR2 as SMNVEV (reference sequence). Losses at the gene ends were 7 bases for V and 4 bases for J; bases not matched to a gene: 4. The CDR3 contains 13 residues.

V gene TRBV6-6 combines with J gene TRBJ1-5; TRBD1 agrees at 9 bases. The germline V gene has CDR1 MNHNY and CDR2 SVGAGI (reference sequence). The CDR3 has 15 amino acids. With V trimmed by 5 bases and J by 4 bases, 6 bases remained unmatched. This chain's CDR3 is CASSRGTGRNQPQHF. The DNA of the CDR3 is TGTGCCAGCAGTCGTGGGACAGGGAGGAATCAGCCCCAGCATTTT.

The V and J genes are TRBV10-3 and TRBJ2-7; D unclear. The CDR3 runs to 11 residues. Trimming took 4 bases from V and 5 from J, leaving 6 bases between them. Germline values: CDR1 ENHRY, CDR2 SYGVKD. This chain's CDR3 is CAISARNEQYF. CDR3 DNA sequence: TGTGCCATCAGTGCCCGAAACGAGCAGTACTTC.

This clone was counted a single time. The rearrangement uses TRBV6-5 and TRBJ2-2; possibly TRBD1 for D (6 bases). Trimming took 4 bases from V and 6 from J, leaving 12 bases between them. CDR3 size: 14 residues. The germline V gene has CDR1 MNHEY and CDR2 SVGAGI. The CDR3 nucleotides read TGTGCCAGCAGTTTTCAGCCAGGGGCCGGGGAGCTGTTTTTT. Translating it yields CASSFQPGAGELFF.

Here the CDR3 reads CASRNMRGVDTQYF. The CDR3 DNA sequence: TGTGCCAGCAGGAATATGAGGGGGGTAGATACGCAGTATTTT. The chain employs TRBV28 and TRBJ2-3, with D possibly being TRBD1 or TRBD2 (6 bases each). Between the trimmed V and J ends, which lost 6 bases and 5 bases, there was a span of 15 bases. The CDR3 length is 14 residues. Germline CDR1 reads MDHEN; CDR2 reads SYDVKM.

The CDR3 sequence: CASSESGGGTEAFF. The CDR3 DNA follows: TGTGCCAGCAGTGAATCAGGAGGGGGCACTGAAGCTTTCTTT. The genes are TRBV25-1 and TRBJ1-1; D is possibly TRBD1 (6 bases). Germline CDR1 reads MGHDK; CDR2 reads SYGVNS. The CDR3 has 14 amino acids. V was pared by 1 base and J by 4 bases, with 10 bases between.

J is TRBJ1-5 and V is TRBV2, with 9 bases that match TRBD1. The V and J ends lost 6 bases and 4 bases, in that order; junction bases with no gene match: 7. Germline loops: CDR1 SNHLY, CDR2 FYNNEI. The CDR3 loop spans 15 amino acids. The CDR3 coding sequence is TGTGCCAGCAGACCCGGGACAGGGAGGAATCAGCCCCAGCATTTT. Translating it yields CASRPGTGRNQPQHF.

V is TRBV18 and J is TRBJ1-1; 9 nucleotides match TRBD1. Per germline, CDR1 KGHSH and CDR2 LQKENI. The CDR3 totals 15 residues. V shed 2 bases and J 4 bases; nucleotides not matched to a gene: 5. The CDR3 loop is CASSPTDRGVTEAFF. The CDR3 DNA sequence: TGTGCCAGCTCACCAACGGACAGGGGCGTCACTGAAGCTTTCTTT.

The CDR3 loop is CSASLTYEQYF. CDR3 DNA: TGCAGTGCTAGTCTTACCTACGAGCAGTACTTC. The rearrangement uses TRBV20-1 and TRBJ2-7; no clear D. The germline gives CDR1 DFQATT, CDR2 SNEGSKA (reference sequence). The CDR3 has 11 amino acids. Trimming pared 3 bases from V and 2 bases from J, leaving 5 bases between.

The chain carries TRBV7-2 and TRBJ1-3; TRBD1 is a possible D gene (5 bases). Germline V gene data show CDR1 as SGHTA and CDR2 as FQGNSA. V dropped 6 bases and J dropped 0 bases, with 9 bases sitting between them. This CDR3 comprises 14 residues. CDR3 nucleotides: TGTGCCAGCAGTCGGGGCAGCTCTGGAAACACCATATATTTT. Translation: CASSRGSSGNTIYF.